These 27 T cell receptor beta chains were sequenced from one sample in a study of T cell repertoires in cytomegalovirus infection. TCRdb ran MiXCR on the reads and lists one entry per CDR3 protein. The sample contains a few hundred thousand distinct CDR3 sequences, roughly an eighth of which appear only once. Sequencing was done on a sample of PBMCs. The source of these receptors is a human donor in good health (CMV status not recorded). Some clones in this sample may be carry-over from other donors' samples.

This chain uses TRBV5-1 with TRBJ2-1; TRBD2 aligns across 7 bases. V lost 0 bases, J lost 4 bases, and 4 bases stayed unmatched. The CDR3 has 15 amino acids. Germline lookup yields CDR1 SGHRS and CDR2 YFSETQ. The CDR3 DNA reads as TGCGCCAGCAGCTTGGTCGAGCGGGAATACAATGAGCAGTTCTTC. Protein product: CASSLVEREYNEQFF.

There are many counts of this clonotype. This CDR3 is CASSLAPSGRNNEQFF. The CDR3 DNA sequence: TGTGCCAGCAGCTTAGCGCCGAGCGGGAGAAACAATGAGCAGTTCTTC. The chain links TRBV7-6 to TRBJ2-1; 8 nucleotides align to TRBD2. CDR1 is SGHVS, CDR2 FNYEAQ, per germline. With 0 bases clipped from V and 5 bases from J, the junction kept 6 bases outside the gene matches. CDR3 length equals 16 residues.

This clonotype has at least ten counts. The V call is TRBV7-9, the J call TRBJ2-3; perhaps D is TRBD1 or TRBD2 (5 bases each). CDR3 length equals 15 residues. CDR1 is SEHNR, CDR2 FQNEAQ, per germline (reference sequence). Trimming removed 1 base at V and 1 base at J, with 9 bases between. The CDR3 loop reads CASSLVGEGTDTQYF. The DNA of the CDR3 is TGTGCCAGCAGCTTAGTGGGGGAAGGCACAGATACGCAGTATTTT.

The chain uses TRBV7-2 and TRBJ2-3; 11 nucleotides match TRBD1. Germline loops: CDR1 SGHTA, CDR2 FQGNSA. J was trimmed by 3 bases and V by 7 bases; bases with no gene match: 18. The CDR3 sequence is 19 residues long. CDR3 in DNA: TGTGCCAGCACCGCCGCCGGGGTGGACAGGGGGCGTAAGACAGATACGCAGTATTTT. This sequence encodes CASTAAGVDRGRKTDTQYF.

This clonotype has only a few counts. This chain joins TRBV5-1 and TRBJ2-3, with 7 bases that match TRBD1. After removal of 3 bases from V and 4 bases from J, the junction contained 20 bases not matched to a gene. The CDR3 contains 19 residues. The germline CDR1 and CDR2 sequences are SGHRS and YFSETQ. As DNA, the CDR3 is TGCGCCAGCAGCTCTCCGGACAGGCCTGCGCACCCGTCCGCAGATACGCAGTATTTT. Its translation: CASSSPDRPAHPSADTQYF.

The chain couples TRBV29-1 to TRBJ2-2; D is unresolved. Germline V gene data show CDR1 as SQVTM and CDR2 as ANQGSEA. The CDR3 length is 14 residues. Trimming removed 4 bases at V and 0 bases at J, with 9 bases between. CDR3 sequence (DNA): TGCAGCGTTGGGGTGGACGCGAACACCGGGGAGCTGTTTTTT. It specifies CSVGVDANTGELFF.

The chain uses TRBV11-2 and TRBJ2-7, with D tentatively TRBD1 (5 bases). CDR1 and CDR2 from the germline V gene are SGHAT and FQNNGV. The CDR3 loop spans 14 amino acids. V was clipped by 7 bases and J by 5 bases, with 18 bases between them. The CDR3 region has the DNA TGTGCCAGCACCCCTTTTGGGGCCCGGGACGAGCAGTACTTC. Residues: CASTPFGARDEQYF.

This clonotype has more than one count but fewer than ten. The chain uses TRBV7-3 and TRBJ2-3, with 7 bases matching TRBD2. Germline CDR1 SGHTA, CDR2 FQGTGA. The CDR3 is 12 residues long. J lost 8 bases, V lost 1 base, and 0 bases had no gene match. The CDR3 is CASSLSGGTQYF. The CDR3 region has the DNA TGTGCCAGCAGCTTAAGCGGGGGTACGCAGTATTTT.

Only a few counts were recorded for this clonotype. CDR3 coding DNA: TGTGCCAGCAGTTTGGCGGATGCTGGTCAGCCCCAGCATTTT. Its translation: CASSLADAGQPQHF. V gene TRBV28 combines with J gene TRBJ1-5; D remains unclear. The CDR3 sequence is 14 residues long. Germline V gene lookup returns CDR1 MDHEN and CDR2 SYDVKM. The V end was cut by 3 bases, the J end by 6 bases, with 12 bases between.

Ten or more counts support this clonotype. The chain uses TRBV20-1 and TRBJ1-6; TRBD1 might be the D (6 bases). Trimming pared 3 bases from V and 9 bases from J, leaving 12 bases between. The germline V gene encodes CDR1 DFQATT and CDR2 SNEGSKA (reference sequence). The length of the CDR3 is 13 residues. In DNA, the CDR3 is TGCAGTGCTAGGTCCGGGGGCCGTTCACCCCTCCACTTT. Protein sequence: CSARSGGRSPLHF.

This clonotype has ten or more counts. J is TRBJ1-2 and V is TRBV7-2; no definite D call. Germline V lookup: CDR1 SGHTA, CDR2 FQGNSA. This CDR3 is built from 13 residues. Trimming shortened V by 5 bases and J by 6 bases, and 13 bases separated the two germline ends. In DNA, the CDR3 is TGTGCCAGCAGCCACGGGTTCGGGAATGGCTACACCTTC. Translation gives CASSHGFGNGYTF.

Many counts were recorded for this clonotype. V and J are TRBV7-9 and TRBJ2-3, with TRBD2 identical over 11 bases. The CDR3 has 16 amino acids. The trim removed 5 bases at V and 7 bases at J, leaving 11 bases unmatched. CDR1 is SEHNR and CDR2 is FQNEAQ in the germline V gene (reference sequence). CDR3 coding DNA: TGTGCCAGCAGCGCCGAGGGACTAGCGGCTACGAATACGCAGTATTTT. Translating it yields CASSAEGLAATNTQYF.

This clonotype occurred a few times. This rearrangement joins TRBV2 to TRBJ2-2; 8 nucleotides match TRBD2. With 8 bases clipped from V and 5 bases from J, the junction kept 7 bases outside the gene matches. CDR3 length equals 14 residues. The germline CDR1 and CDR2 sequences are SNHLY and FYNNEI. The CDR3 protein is CASLSGIGTGELFF. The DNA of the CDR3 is TGTGCCAGCCTTAGCGGGATTGGAACCGGGGAGCTGTTTTTT.

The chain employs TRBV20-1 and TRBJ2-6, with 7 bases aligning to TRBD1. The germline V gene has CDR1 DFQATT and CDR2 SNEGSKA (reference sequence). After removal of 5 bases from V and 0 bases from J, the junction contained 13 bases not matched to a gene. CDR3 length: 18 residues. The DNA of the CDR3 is TGCAGTGCTCCAACCGGACAGGACCCGAGCTCTGGGGCCAACGTCCTGACTTTC. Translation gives CSAPTGQDPSSGANVLTF.

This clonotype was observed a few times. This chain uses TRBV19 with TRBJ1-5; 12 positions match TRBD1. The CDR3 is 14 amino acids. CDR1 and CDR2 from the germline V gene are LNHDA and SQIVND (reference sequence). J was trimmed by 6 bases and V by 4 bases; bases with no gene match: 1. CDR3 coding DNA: TGTGCCAGTAGTACGGGACAGGGGGCTCAGCCCCAGCATTTT. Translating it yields CASSTGQGAQPQHF.

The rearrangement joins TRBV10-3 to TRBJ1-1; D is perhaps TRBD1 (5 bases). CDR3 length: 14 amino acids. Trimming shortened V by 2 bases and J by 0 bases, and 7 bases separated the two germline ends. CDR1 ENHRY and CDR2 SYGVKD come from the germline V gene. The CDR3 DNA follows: TGTGCCATCAGTGAGGACAGTCTGAACACTGAAGCTTTCTTT. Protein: CAISEDSLNTEAFF.

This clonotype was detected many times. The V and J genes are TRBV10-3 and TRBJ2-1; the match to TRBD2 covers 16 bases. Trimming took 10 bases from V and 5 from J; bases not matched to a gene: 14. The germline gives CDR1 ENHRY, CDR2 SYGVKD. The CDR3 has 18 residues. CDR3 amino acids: CASQPGLAGGHGNNEQFF. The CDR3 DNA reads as TGTGCCAGTCAGCCGGGACTAGCGGGAGGGCATGGCAACAATGAGCAGTTCTTC.

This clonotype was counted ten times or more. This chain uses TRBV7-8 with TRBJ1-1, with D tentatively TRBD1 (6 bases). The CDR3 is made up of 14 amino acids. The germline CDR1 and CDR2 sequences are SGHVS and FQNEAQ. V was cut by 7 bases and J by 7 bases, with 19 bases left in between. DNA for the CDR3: TGTGCCAGCAACCTTTACACAGGGCCGCTTGAAGCTTTCTTT. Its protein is CASNLYTGPLEAFF. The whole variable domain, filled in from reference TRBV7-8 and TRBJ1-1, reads GAGVSQSPRYKVAKRGQDVALRCDPISGHVSLFWYQQALGQGPEFLTYFQNEAQLDKSGLPSDRFFAERPEGSVSTLKIQRTQQEDSAVYLCASNLYTGPLEAFFGQGTRLTVV.

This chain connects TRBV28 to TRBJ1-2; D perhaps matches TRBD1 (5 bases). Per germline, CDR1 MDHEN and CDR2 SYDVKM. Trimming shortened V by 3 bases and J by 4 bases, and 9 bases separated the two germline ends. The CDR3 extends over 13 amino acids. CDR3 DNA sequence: TGTGCCAGCAGTTTCGGGGGGACCTATGGCTACACCTTC. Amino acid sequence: CASSFGGTYGYTF.

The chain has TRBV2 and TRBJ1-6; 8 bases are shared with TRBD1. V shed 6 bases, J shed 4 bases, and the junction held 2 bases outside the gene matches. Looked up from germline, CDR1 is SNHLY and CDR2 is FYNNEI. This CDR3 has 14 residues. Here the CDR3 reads CASRTGAYNSPLHF. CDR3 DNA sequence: TGTGCCAGCAGGACAGGGGCATATAATTCACCCCTCCACTTT.

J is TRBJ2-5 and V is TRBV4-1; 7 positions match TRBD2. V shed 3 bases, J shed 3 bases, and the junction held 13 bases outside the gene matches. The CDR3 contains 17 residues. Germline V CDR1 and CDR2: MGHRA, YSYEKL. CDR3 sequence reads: CASSHLGGGGYKETQYF. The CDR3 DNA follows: TGCGCCAGCAGCCATTTGGGCGGGGGTGGATATAAAGAGACCCAGTACTTC.

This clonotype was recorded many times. The CDR3 loop reads CASSWPGLSNTGELFF. The CDR3 DNA is TGTGCCAGCAGTTGGCCGGGACTATCAAACACCGGGGAGCTGTTTTTT. V usage is TRBV7-2 and J usage is TRBJ2-2; 7 bases align to TRBD2. With 6 bases clipped from V and 2 bases from J, the junction kept 9 bases outside the gene matches. The CDR3 covers 16 residues. CDR1 is SGHTA and CDR2 is FQGNSA in the germline V gene.

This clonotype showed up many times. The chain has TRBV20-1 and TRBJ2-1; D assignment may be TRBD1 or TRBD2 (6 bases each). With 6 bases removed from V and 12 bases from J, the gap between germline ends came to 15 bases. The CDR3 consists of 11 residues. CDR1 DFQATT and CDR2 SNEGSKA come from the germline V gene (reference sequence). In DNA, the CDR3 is TGCAGTGCAGGGGGTGCGGGACTGCAGTTCTTC. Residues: CSAGGAGLQFF.

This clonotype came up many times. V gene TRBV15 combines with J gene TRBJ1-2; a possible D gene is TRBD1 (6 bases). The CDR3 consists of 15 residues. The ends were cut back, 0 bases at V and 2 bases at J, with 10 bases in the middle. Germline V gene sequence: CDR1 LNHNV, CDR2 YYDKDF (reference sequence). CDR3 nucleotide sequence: TGTGCCACCAGCAGAGATTTGACAGGCAACTATGGCTACACCTTC. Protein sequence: CATSRDLTGNYGYTF.

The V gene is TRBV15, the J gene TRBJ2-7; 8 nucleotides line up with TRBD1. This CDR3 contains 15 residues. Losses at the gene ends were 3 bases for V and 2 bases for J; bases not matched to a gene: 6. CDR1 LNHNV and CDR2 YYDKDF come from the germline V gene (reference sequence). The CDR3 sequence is CATSSDGTGAYEQYF. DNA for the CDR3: TGTGCCACCAGCAGTGACGGGACAGGCGCCTACGAGCAGTACTTC.

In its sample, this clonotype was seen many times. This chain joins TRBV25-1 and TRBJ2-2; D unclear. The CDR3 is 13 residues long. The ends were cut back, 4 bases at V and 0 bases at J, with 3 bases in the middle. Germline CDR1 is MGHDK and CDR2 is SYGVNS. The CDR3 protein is CASSGSNTGELFF. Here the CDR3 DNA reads TGTGCCAGCAGTGGGTCGAACACCGGGGAGCTGTTTTTT.

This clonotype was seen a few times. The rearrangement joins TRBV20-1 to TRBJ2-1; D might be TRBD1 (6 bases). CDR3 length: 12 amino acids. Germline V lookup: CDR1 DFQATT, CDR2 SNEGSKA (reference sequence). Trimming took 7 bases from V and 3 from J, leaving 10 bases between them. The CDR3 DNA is TGCAGTGGTCAGGGGTACTACAATGAGCAGTTCTTC. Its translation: CSGQGYYNEQFF.